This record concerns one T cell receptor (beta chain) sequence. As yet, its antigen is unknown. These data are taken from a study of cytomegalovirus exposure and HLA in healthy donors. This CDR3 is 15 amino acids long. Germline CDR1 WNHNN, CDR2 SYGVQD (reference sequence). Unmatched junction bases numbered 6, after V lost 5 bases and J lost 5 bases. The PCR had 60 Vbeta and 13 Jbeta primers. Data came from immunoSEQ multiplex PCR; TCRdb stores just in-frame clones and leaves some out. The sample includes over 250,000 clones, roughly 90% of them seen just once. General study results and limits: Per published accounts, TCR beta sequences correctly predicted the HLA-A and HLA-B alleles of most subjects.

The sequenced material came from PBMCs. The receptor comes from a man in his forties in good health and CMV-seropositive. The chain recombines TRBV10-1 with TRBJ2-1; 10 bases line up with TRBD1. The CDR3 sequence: CASSTDRGVDNEQFF. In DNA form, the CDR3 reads TGCGCCAGCAGTACGGACAGGGGGGTGGACAATGAGCAGTTCTTC.